The 23 T cell receptor beta chains below all came from one sample that was sequenced in a study of blood T cell repertoires in COVID-19. Only in-frame clones appear in the TCRdb table, and some are missing; sequencing was by immunoSEQ multiplex PCR. Of around 220,000 clones listed, around 87% are singletons. The sequenced sample was PBMCs or T cells enriched from blood (not recorded which). Receptors originate from a man aged 30 to 39 who had been exposed to COVID-19.

The rearrangement joins TRBV2 to TRBJ1-6; TRBD1 matches 8 bases. This CDR3 region has 16 residues. V gave up 8 bases and J gave up 4 bases; unmatched junction bases: 10. Germline-derived CDR1 and CDR2 are SNHLY and FYNNEI. CDR3 loop: CASFRTGRGYNSPLHF. DNA of the CDR3: TGTGCCAGCTTCCGGACAGGGCGAGGGTATAATTCACCCCTCCACTTT.

The genes are TRBV6-5 and TRBJ2-2, with D hard to call. In germline, CDR1 is MNHEY, CDR2 SVGAGI. The V end lost 7 bases, the J end lost 1 base, and 10 bases lay between the germline ends. The CDR3 is 14 residues long. For the CDR3, the DNA is TGTGCCAGCATTCCCTTTCTGAACACCGGGGAGCTGTTTTTT. Protein sequence: CASIPFLNTGELFF.

This clone was recorded only once. V usage is TRBV28 and J usage is TRBJ1-6; D might be TRBD1 (5 bases). The CDR3 loop spans 16 amino acids. V lost 5 bases, J lost 9 bases, and 20 bases lay in between. The germline V gene encodes CDR1 MDHEN and CDR2 SYDVKM. In DNA form, the CDR3 reads TGTGCCAGCAGTCATTCCGGGACTGCAAGGGGTTCACCCCTCCACTTT. It codes for CASSHSGTARGSPLHF.

J is TRBJ2-5 and V is TRBV5-5; 7 bases are shared with TRBD2. Germline assignment: CDR1 SGHKS and CDR2 YYEKEE (reference sequence). V lost 3 bases to trimming and J lost 2 bases; unmatched junction nucleotides: 7. The CDR3 loop spans 15 amino acids. The CDR3 DNA reads TGTGCCAGCAGCTATCAGCGGGGAGGGCAAGAGACCCAGTACTTC. Translating gives CASSYQRGGQETQYF. Using reference TRBV5-5 and TRBJ2-5 for the parts outside the CDR3, the full variable domain is DAGVTQSPTHLIKTRGQQVTLRCSPISGHKSVSWYQQVLGQGPQFIFQYYEKEERGRGNFPDRFSARQFPNYSSELNVNALLLGDSALYLCASSYQRGGQETQYFGPGTRLLVL.

The rearrangement links TRBV4-2 to TRBJ2-7; 8 positions match TRBD1. Per the germline V gene, CDR1 is LGHNA and CDR2 is YNFKEQ. This CDR3 is built from 18 residues. V was pared by 4 bases and J by 3 bases, with 17 bases of the junction left unmatched. As DNA, the CDR3 is TGTGCCAGCAGCCCGAGAGAAGACAGGGGACGGCCGCTCTACGAGCAGTACTTC. Amino acids: CASSPREDRGRPLYEQYF.

This clone was counted only a few times. The J gene is TRBJ1-1, the V gene TRBV5-1, with 8 nucleotides matching TRBD1. This CDR3 contains 17 residues. Unmatched junction bases numbered 9, after V lost 2 bases and J lost 0 bases. Germline V gene sequence: CDR1 SGHRS, CDR2 YFSETQ. Written as DNA, the CDR3 is TGCGCCAGCAGCTTTCTGGGGACAGGTAGCATGAACACTGAAGCTTTCTTT. It specifies CASSFLGTGSMNTEAFF.

V usage is TRBV4-1 and J usage is TRBJ2-7, with unresolved D. V lost 1 base to trimming and J lost 2 bases, with 9 bases between them. This CDR3 region has 14 residues. Germline V gene data show CDR1 as MGHRA and CDR2 as YSYEKL. CDR3 coding DNA: TGCGCCAGCAGCCAAGCGCGACACGCCTACGAGCAGTACTTC. The encoded protein is CASSQARHAYEQYF.

This clone is a singleton in its sample. The chain recombines TRBV5-1 with TRBJ1-1; D might be TRBD1 (5 bases). The CDR3 runs 16 residues. Germline CDR1 and CDR2: SGHRS and YFSETQ. Trimming stripped 1 base from V and 0 bases from J, with 13 bases between. CDR3 DNA sequence: TGCGCCAGCAGCTTGTTCGGGGGTAACATGAACACTGAAGCTTTCTTT. Translating it yields CASSLFGGNMNTEAFF.

V gene TRBV29-1 combines with J gene TRBJ2-5; 7 positions agree with TRBD2. Germline CDR1 SQVTM, CDR2 ANQGSEA. After removal of 4 bases from V and 1 base from J, the junction contained 12 bases not matched to a gene. CDR3 length equals 16 residues. CDR3 nucleotide sequence: TGCAGCGTTGCTAGTCCTCGCGGGGGTACCCAAGAGACCCAGTACTTC. Translating it yields CSVASPRGGTQETQYF.

This clone was seen a few times. The V gene is TRBV2, the J gene TRBJ2-1; D might be TRBD2 (5 bases). V was pared by 8 bases and J by 4 bases, with 12 bases between. The CDR3 has 13 amino acids. Germline V gene data show CDR1 as SNHLY and CDR2 as FYNNEI. DNA for the CDR3: TGTGCCAGCGAGATACTAGGATACAATGAGCAGTTCTTC. Translated: CASEILGYNEQFF.

The J gene is TRBJ2-3, the V gene TRBV4-1; 8 bases are shared with TRBD2. V lost 0 bases to trimming and J lost 1 base; unmatched junction nucleotides: 12. Germline loops: CDR1 MGHRA, CDR2 YSYEKL. The CDR3 sequence is 19 residues long. CDR3 amino acids: CASSQDRPLVAGRTDTQYF. The CDR3 DNA reads TGCGCCAGCAGCCAAGATCGGCCGCTGGTAGCGGGACGCACAGATACGCAGTATTTT.

The chain couples TRBV27 to TRBJ2-1, with D possibly matching TRBD1 (5 bases). The CDR3 runs to 15 residues. V shed 5 bases and J shed 2 bases, with 13 bases lying between them. Looked up from germline, CDR1 is MNHEY and CDR2 is SMNVEV (reference sequence). This CDR3 reads CASSGMDTTYNEQFF. CDR3 coding DNA: TGTGCCAGCAGTGGGATGGACACCACCTACAATGAGCAGTTCTTC.

The rearrangement joins TRBV6-5 to TRBJ2-2; D unresolved. The CDR3 consists of 14 residues. Trimming left V 0 bases short and J 1 base short, with 3 bases between. Looked up from germline, CDR1 is MNHEY and CDR2 is SVGAGI. This CDR3 is CASSYSMNTGELFF. DNA for the CDR3: TGTGCCAGCAGTTACTCTATGAACACCGGGGAGCTGTTTTTT.

The CDR3: CASSFRDQETQYF. The CDR3 DNA sequence: TGTGCCAGCAGCTTCCGGGACCAAGAGACCCAGTACTTC. J is TRBJ2-5 and V is TRBV5-6; no clear D. The CDR3 contains 13 residues. Germline CDR1 is SGHDT and CDR2 is YYEEEE. Trimming cost V 2 bases and J 0 bases, with 5 bases left between them. The full variable domain, with the rest looked up from reference TRBV5-6 and TRBJ2-5, is DAGVTQSPTHLIKTRGQQVTLRCSPKSGHDTVSWYQQALGQGPQFIFQYYEEEERQRGNFPDRFSGHQFPNYSSELNVNALLLGDSALYLCASSFRDQETQYFGPGTRLLVL.

This chain joins TRBV11-2 and TRBJ2-5; 13 bases are a match to TRBD2. Germline CDR1 reads SGHAT; CDR2 reads FQNNGV. The CDR3 has 16 amino acids. Trimming cost V 5 bases and J 5 bases; bases outside gene matches: 8. DNA of the CDR3: TGTGCCAGCAGCGCGACTAGCGGGGGGCAGGGTGAGACCCAGTACTTC. It codes for CASSATSGGQGETQYF.

This chain links TRBV13 with TRBJ2-3, with 9 bases identical to TRBD2. CDR1 is PRHDT, CDR2 FYEKMQ, per germline (reference sequence). V shed 1 base and J 6 bases; nucleotides not matched to a gene: 8. The CDR3 is 16 amino acids. As DNA, the CDR3 is TGTGCCAGCAGCTTAGAGGCGGGGGGGCCGGTGGATACGCAGTATTTT. Protein product: CASSLEAGGPVDTQYF.

The chain carries TRBV3-1 (or the pseudogene TRBV3-2) and TRBJ2-5; 8 bases match TRBD2. There are 17 residues in the CDR3. Germline loops: CDR1 LGHDT, CDR2 YNNKEL (reference sequence). The V gene end was trimmed by 0 bases and the J gene end by 2 bases; junction bases not matched to a gene: 8. CDR3 DNA: TGTGCCAGCAGCCAAGACTCCGGGAGGGATCCTCAAGAGACCCAGTACTTC. Translated, it gives CASSQDSGRDPQETQYF.

The chain links TRBV4-2 to TRBJ1-2; TRBD1 matches 12 bases. Germline-derived CDR1 and CDR2 are LGHNA and YNFKEQ. With 4 bases clipped from V and 7 bases from J, the junction kept 13 bases outside the gene matches. CDR3 length: 17 residues. The CDR3 region is CASSRPLQGQGARGYTF. In DNA form, the CDR3 reads TGTGCCAGCAGCCGCCCACTCCAGGGACAGGGGGCTCGTGGCTACACCTTC.

The chain uses TRBV6-4 and TRBJ2-2; TRBD2 agrees at 9 bases. CDR3 size: 16 residues. J lost 8 bases, V lost 0 bases, and 7 bases had no gene match. Germline CDR1 is MRHNA and CDR2 is SNTAGT. DNA for the CDR3: TGTGCCAGCAGTGACTCGGTAGCGGGGGCTCCAGGGGAGCTGTTTTTT. This translates into CASSDSVAGAPGELFF.

This chain links TRBV6-5 with TRBJ1-2; no reliable D call. Germline lookup yields CDR1 MNHEY and CDR2 SVGAGI. There are 15 residues in the CDR3. V was shortened by 0 bases and J by 8 bases, with 16 bases between the two germline ends. CDR3 region: CASSYSKGRAKGYTF. CDR3 coding DNA: TGTGCCAGCAGTTACTCGAAAGGGAGAGCCAAAGGCTACACCTTC.

This chain joins TRBV4-1 and TRBJ2-7; D is possibly TRBD2 (6 bases). The germline gives CDR1 MGHRA, CDR2 YSYEKL. V was clipped by 5 bases and J by 4 bases, with 15 bases between them. The CDR3 loop spans 14 amino acids. This CDR3 reads CASSSPPGDYEQYF. As DNA, the CDR3 is TGCGCCAGCAGCTCGCCCCCGGGGGATTACGAGCAGTACTTC.

The J gene is TRBJ1-2, the V gene TRBV19; TRBD1 is a possible D gene (5 bases). Deletions cut 3 bases from V and 5 bases from J, with 10 bases between. This CDR3 contains 13 residues. Per the germline V gene, CDR1 is LNHDA and CDR2 is SQIVND (reference sequence). CDR3 loop: CASSIARAYGYTF. The CDR3 DNA reads TGTGCCAGTAGTATTGCCAGGGCGTATGGCTACACCTTC.

V and J are TRBV4-1 and TRBJ1-2; weak D call: TRBD1 (6 bases). Germline CDR1 reads MGHRA; CDR2 reads YSYEKL. Trimming cost V 6 bases and J 5 bases, with 16 bases left between them. This CDR3 has 14 amino acids. The CDR3: CASSKRGGGYGYTF. The CDR3 DNA reads TGCGCCAGCAGTAAAAGGGGGGGCGGTTATGGCTACACCTTC.